This T cell receptor (beta chain) was profiled in a study of blood T cell repertoires in COVID-19. In the original workflow: For nucleated cells, counts were estimated from reference gene primer amplification. The assay was immunoSEQ multiplex PCR, and TCRdb's table has in-frame clones only and misses some. The DNA was the basis for D and trimming; V, J and clone size are from that table. The sample holds 88,000 or so clones, approximately 85% seen once. CDR1 and CDR2 (germline): MNHNS, SASEGT. Losses at the gene ends were 3 bases for V and 9 bases for J; bases not matched to a gene: 5. This CDR3 has 14 residues. This clone was counted between two and nine times.

The sequence came from a man aged 55 to 70 with acute or convalescent COVID-19. The sequenced material came from peripheral blood. This rearrangement joins TRBV6-1 to TRBJ1-6; 7 nucleotides line up with TRBD1. The CDR3 DNA reads as TGTGCCAGCAGTGATGACAGGGTGCGTTCACCCCTCCACTTT. Protein: CASSDDRVRSPLHF.